This T cell receptor (beta chain) was retrieved from a study of beta chain features in type 1 diabetes. A remark on this clone: The antigen remains undetermined.

Reverse transcribing all isolated RNA meant expressed TCRB transcripts were sequenced. Some clones are missing from TCRdb's copy, which holds only in-frame ones; the method was immunoSEQ multiplex PCR. The sample includes hundreds of thousands of clones, approximately 10% of them seen just once. The study, taken as a whole, reports: Across all four CD4+ subsets, people with type 1 diabetes showed modestly shorter TCRB CDR3s.

CDR1 and CDR2 (germline): SGHVS, FQNEAQ. The CDR3 spans 14 residues. V shed 1 base and J shed 0 bases, with 7 bases lying between them. J is TRBJ2-7 and V is TRBV7-8; possible D gene TRBD2, 5 bases. The receptor's source is a man younger than 45 with type 1 diabetes. The sample consisted of naive CD4+ T cells from blood. CDR3 sequence reads: CASSLGTGSYEQYF. CDR3 bases: TGTGCCAGCAGCTTAGGGACTGGCTCCTACGAGCAGTACTTC.